Below, one T cell receptor (beta chain) is given with its context. The antigen remains unidentified. The PCR employed 60 Vbeta primers together with 13 Jbeta primers. Only in-frame clones appear in the TCRdb table, and some are missing; sequencing was by immunoSEQ multiplex PCR. The table lists roughly 100,000 clones, less than 85% of them singletons. The sample is drawn from a study of cytomegalovirus exposure and HLA in healthy donors. Whole-study results and caveats: Presence/absence analysis assumed near-uniform sequencing depth across donors. More clonal expansion characterized HLA-associated TCR beta chains than equally common others in a later analysis.

Trimming pared 0 bases from V and 4 bases from J, leaving 9 bases between. The germline V gene has CDR1 GTSNPN and CDR2 SVGIG (reference sequence). The CDR3 consists of 14 residues. The source is a man aged 40-49 years in good health and CMV-seropositive. The chain is built from TRBV30 and TRBJ2-2, with D tentatively TRBD2 (5 bases). What was sequenced was PBMCs. The CDR3 loop is CAWSVGGSTGELFF. CDR3 nucleotide sequence: TGTGCCTGGAGTGTAGGCGGGTCCACCGGGGAGCTGTTTTTT.